Included here is one T cell receptor beta chain sequence, with context. The antigen remains undetermined. The sample is drawn from a study of T cell repertoires in cytomegalovirus infection. About the research overall: Through public TCR beta signatures, both CMV infection and matching HLA type were indicated. Broader study findings: HLA-C-restricted, CMV-specific TCR beta clonotypes were dominant ex vivo. Frequencies of public TCR beta families were cumulated, and this identified carriers of CMV plus the relevant HLA.

TCRdb independently ran MiXCR on the reads; one entry per CDR3 protein. The repertoire consists of around 170,000 distinct CDR3 sequences, with approximately 14% occurring once and the leading ten covering around 27%. V lost 4 bases and J lost 5, with 15 bases in between. Germline loops: CDR1 SGHKS, CDR2 YYEKEE (reference sequence). This CDR3 is built from 14 residues. V and J are TRBV5-5 and TRBJ2-5, with D perhaps assigned TRBD1 or TRBD2 (5 bases each). This TCR derives from a human donor in good health (CMV status not recorded). Some clones in this sample may be carry-over from other donors' samples. Sequencing was performed on PBMCs. The CDR3 DNA is TGTGCCAGCAGCCCCGACCCTTGGGGGGAGACCCAGTACTTC. Its protein product is CASSPDPWGETQYF.